The clone carrying this T cell receptor beta chain was detected only a few times. Its specificity is not known. This entry is derived from a study of T cell responses to AZD1222 COVID-19 vaccine. Study-level findings and limits: Donors in the cohort were predominantly white British and more often female, and clonal diversity was possibly underestimated. Repertoires were collected only later (after the peak T cell response had occurred).

Libraries were prepared by immunoSEQ multiplex PCR; TCRdb keeps only in-frame clonotypes and omits some of them. The table shows approximately 130,000 clones, with approximately 90% occurring only once. After removal of 5 bases from V and 7 bases from J, the junction contained 8 bases not matched to a gene. Germline-derived CDR1 and CDR2 are SNHLY and FYNNEI. This CDR3 has 14 residues. The chain employs TRBV2 and TRBJ2-1; TRBD2 agrees at 7 bases. The source material was peripheral blood, sampled on day 0 of AZD1222 vaccination. This receptor was identified in an adult in good health. CDR3 nucleotides: TGTGCCAGCAGTACTAGCGCAGCAGGGAATGAGCAGTTCTTC. Translation gives CASSTSAAGNEQFF.